Included here is one TCR beta chain sequence, with context. This clone occurred once. The antigen it binds to is not known. Base qualities are not provided; no much larger clone lies one nucleotide away. At one collaborating source in Seattle, patients were enrolled during active infection and were followed longitudinally through the course of disease. Collaborating institutions collected whole blood in K2EDTA tubes following their own protocols. For TCRbeta analysis, collaborator samples were shipped as frozen whole blood, as isolated PBMCs, or as DNA extracted from either sample type. TCRbeta CDR3 regions were amplified from genomic DNA using the immunoSEQ Assay, a bias-controlled multiplex PCR. In the original analysis: The number of nucleated cells in each sample was estimated from the amplification of reference gene primers within the assay. To quantify the absolute abundance of each unique TCRbeta CDR3 rearrangement, sequence reads were collapsed and filtered. For each sample, productive Simpson clonality was calculated as the square root of Simpson's diversity index across productive rearrangements. The source is immuneACCESS, and TCRdb retained only in-frame sequences with V and J called. Part of the clones is not carried over; for the studies checked, unresolved V genes explain less than half of this, and the remainder is unexplained. Clonal size and the V and J genes are those of that table, whereas D and trimming came from the DNA. Across this sample there are under 450,000 clones, with approximately 86% seen only once. The biggest ten clones account for about 7% of the sample.

Based on the germline V gene, the CDR1 and CDR2 sequences are SGHAT and FQNNGV. V lost 0 bases and J lost 2 bases; the stretch between them is 7 bases long. The CDR3 has 15 amino acids, counting the end cysteine and phenylalanine. Kept here is only the CDR3 DNA, which spans 45 bases and is read in frame from base 1. This record comes from a study of blood T cell repertoires in COVID-19 (dated by TCRdb to 2018 to 2020). For the wider study: Samples covering the acute and convalescent phases of COVID-19 were provided by collaborators in the United States, Italy and Spain. HLA class I and class II types, where available, came from metadata supplied by the sample provider rather than from assay-based typing. The repertoires were made available in a free public database intended to serve as a resource for research on the immune response to SARS-CoV-2. Subjects who had been exposed to COVID-19, were actively infected with it, or had recovered from it provided the deeply sampled blood TCRbeta repertoires that made up the dataset. The material from the prospective study consisted of cDNA or gDNA derived from T cells, B-cell-depleted T cells, or PBMCs. The samples were drawn from two sources: the first 160 participants of the ongoing ImmuneRACE study, and some 1,300 subjects contributed by 6 global collaborators. Sample metadata almost always included a de-identified subject ID, COVID-19 status, age in years and sex. General conclusions and limits of the study: The amount of clinical and demographic metadata varied by source and participant and was provided uncurated.

The TCR was taken from a woman in her sixties or seventies with COVID-19, enrolled during active disease. Sequencing used peripheral blood. Here the chain combines TRBV11-2 and TRBJ1-4, with the D segment identity uncertain. The CDR3 corresponds to CASSLDRTTNEKLFF. The DNA sequence is given as TGTGCCAGCAGCTTAGACAGGACTACTAATGAAAAACTGTTTTTT.